The clone carrying this T cell receptor beta chain has a handful of counts. Its matching antigen is unknown. This specimen comes from a study of response to subunit inactivated influenza vaccine. Broader study findings: Each seasonal influenza vaccination, the authors suggested, recruits few new T cells.

TCRdb re-called the RT-PCR reads through MiXCR, storing one row per CDR3 protein. This table has roughly 290,000 distinct CDR3 sequences, 20% to 25% appearing once. The V gene's germline CDR1 is SNHLY and CDR2 FYNNEI. Trimming took 6 bases from V and 0 from J, leaving 8 bases between them. The CDR3 is made up of 13 amino acids. The sample consisted of PBMCs from blood, taken 21 months after vaccination. The genes are TRBV2 and TRBJ1-1, with unresolved D. The sequence was obtained from a man between 50 and 75 years old who received an inactivated influenza vaccine. CDR3 residues: CASSADVNTEAFF. Here the CDR3 DNA reads TGTGCCAGCAGCGCCGACGTGAACACTGAAGCTTTCTTT.